This T cell receptor beta chain was captured in a study of cytomegalovirus exposure and HLA in healthy donors. General study findings and limits: The HLA-A and HLA-B alleles of most subjects were reportedly predicted accurately from TCR beta sequences. Rare TCR sequences dominated, though some public TCRs recurred in many donors.

The germline gives CDR1 SGHDT, CDR2 YYEEEE. The CDR3 runs 15 residues. V lost 3 bases, J lost 6 bases, and 4 bases stayed unmatched. The PCR was carried out with 60 Vbeta primers and 13 Jbeta primers. The repertoire was sequenced with immunoSEQ multiplex PCR; TCRdb's copy has only in-frame clones and lacks some. Here the sample spans tens of thousands of clones, about 63% being singletons. Of note for this clone: Its specificity is unknown.

The sequence came from a man aged 50 to 60 in good health and CMV-seropositive. This chain uses TRBV5-6 with TRBJ2-3; 13 bases agree with TRBD2. The material sequenced was PBMCs. The CDR3 is CASSSGTSGTDTQYF. DNA of the CDR3: TGTGCCAGCAGCTCCGGGACTAGCGGGACTGATACGCAGTATTTT.